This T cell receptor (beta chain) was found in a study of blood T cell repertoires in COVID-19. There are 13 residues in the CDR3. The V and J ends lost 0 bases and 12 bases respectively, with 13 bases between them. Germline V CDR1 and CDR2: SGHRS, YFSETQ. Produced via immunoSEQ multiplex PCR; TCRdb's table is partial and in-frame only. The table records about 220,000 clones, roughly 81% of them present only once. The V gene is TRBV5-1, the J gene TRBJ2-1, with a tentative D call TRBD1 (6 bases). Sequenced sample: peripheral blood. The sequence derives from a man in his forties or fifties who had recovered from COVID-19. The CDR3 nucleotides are TGCGCCAGCAGCTTGGGGGGGCCCTTTGGGCAGTTCTTC. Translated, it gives CASSLGGPFGQFF.